What follows is one TCR beta chain and its context. There is no known antigen for this receptor. One base away there is no much larger clone; base qualities are not given. The cohort consisted of 650 to 850 healthy bone marrow donors. At the time of sampling, every cohort member was nominally healthy, though immune exposures that went unrecorded were likely present. The donor was CMV seropositive and belonged to the group of about 290 seropositive cohort members. Every donor gave a peripheral blood sample, and the peripheral blood mononuclear cells from that sample were used for TCR beta sequencing. Genomic DNA was extracted from the blood cell samples with the Qiagen DNeasy Blood Extraction Kit. This entry comes from a study of cytomegalovirus exposure and HLA in healthy donors listed by TCRdb under 2017. Turning to the overall study: In an earlier analysis of some 550 of the donors, about 260 Gb of sequence data and 100 million or so unique TCR beta sequences from about 179 million T cells were reported. Typing coverage differed by locus: A, B, C, DRB1 and DQB1 were typed in about 620-640 donors, DQA1 in 500 to 550, DPA1 in some 570, and DPB1 in 450 to 490. The study aimed to test whether signatures of past pathogen exposure could be identified by cataloging public T cell receptors. A later analysis re-examined previously published TCR beta repertoires from hundreds of donors and added high-resolution HLA genotyping to investigate patterns of TCR occurrence. Across under 500 genotyped donors of the cohort, an average of roughly 250,000 unique TCR beta nucleotide sequences per donor were sequenced, and approximately 19% of those sequences were non-productive. Along with the roughly 670-subject first cohort, a separate validation cohort of over a hundred different subjects was used. Donor age, sex, ethnicity and CMV serostatus were compiled together with the repertoire data. In an earlier analysis of 550 to 700 of the donors, high-throughput TCR beta sequencing was used to judge whether each TCR beta V gene segment behaved as functional or pseudogenic. Genome-wide SNP genotypes for about 65% of the 666 donors were used in a later genetic analysis, which treated that subset as a discovery cohort. All discovery cohort repertoires had been generated on a single sequencing platform. Of the approximately 400 genotyped donors, about 80% fell in the genetic ancestry cluster associated with self-reported Caucasian donors. The study combined high-throughput TCR immunosequencing, statistical association of individual TCRs with disease status, and machine learning to predict cytomegalovirus infection status. HLA typing included class I and class II loci at four-digit resolution. Rather than drawing on any new phenotypic data, the later analysis identified candidate immune exposures from TCR beta sequences and the way those sequences occurred across donors. The study profiled the T cell repertoires of about 720 subjects by immunosequencing and related them to cytomegalovirus serostatus. Roughly five DR-DQ haplotypes were treated as single units for association and clustering because of strong linkage in the cohort. An early release covering some 640 HLA-typed donors comprised 250 to 350 gigabases of sequencing data and around 86 million unique TCR sequences. What the study reported, not specific to this receptor: Strong co-occurrence of HLA alleles, especially DR and DQ, made assigning TCR associations to individual alleles difficult. The presence/absence analyses assumed that sequencing depth was roughly uniform across donors, and that assumption may not be true. The sequencing pipeline was judged likely to have produced a cluster of highly shared sequence variants as a technical artifact. Because counts were too low, seventeen rarely observed V segments, including chromosome 9 orphons, were excluded from the earlier analysis of fewer than 650 of the donors. Specific HLA alleles were associated with 15,000 to 20,000 TCR beta sequences at a false discovery rate of 0.05 in a later analysis. The authors suggested that the approach could potentially be generalized to other disease states and immunological phenotypes. V-gene and J-gene trimming of TCR beta chains was associated with a missense DCLRE1C variant in a later genetic analysis, and the association was replicated in an independent cohort. A total of fewer than 200 TCR beta chains were listed by the study as associated with cytomegalovirus. Several of the top co-occurrence clusters appeared to be linked to parvovirus B19, influenza, CMV and Epstein-Barr virus, according to a later analysis. An earlier analysis of approximately 570 of the donors showed that most TCR beta V segments appeared in productive rearrangements either about 87% or about 30% of the time, which broadly matched IMGT annotations. The cohort was sequenced for TCR beta chains only, and without alpha or paired-chain data the features that could be detected were limited. For the cohort, immune exposure information was limited to CMV serostatus. In vitro tests confirmed that a few of the cytomegalovirus-associated TCR beta chains recognize cytomegalovirus antigens. In a later analysis, HLA-associated TCR beta chains were found to be more clonally expanded and to have lower generation probabilities than equally common non-associated chains. A further reported finding was that TCR beta sequences accurately predicted the HLA-A and HLA-B alleles for most subjects in the first cohort. Most TCR sequences were observed very rarely across donors, whereas some public TCRs were present in many individuals. In a later analysis, the rate of TCR association differed among HLA loci, with DRB1 alleles having the most associated TCRs and HLA-C alleles having the fewest. HLA typing was unavailable for some donors at each locus, so association tests used only the typed subset. Cytomegalovirus status was reported to be diagnosed by the classifier with high specificity and sensitivity in both the original and validation cohorts. A later genetic analysis reported fewer N-insertions in productive TCRs among donors in an Asian-associated ancestry cluster than the roughly 700-donor mean. According to a later analysis, most CMV-associated TCR beta chains appeared to be HLA-restricted, and the HLA associations seemed to be driven largely by CMV exposure. The 87-base-pair reads could not distinguish some IMGT-functional V segments, including TRBV6-2 and TRBV6-3, so those segments were excluded. Correlated functional status among segregating V segments might reflect linkage disequilibrium, but an unknown experimental factor could not be ruled out.

From its cysteine to its phenylalanine, the CDR3 spans 16 amino acids. CDR3 DNA only is kept here, 48 bases in frame from base 1. The germline V gene specifies SGHRS as CDR1 and YFSETQ as CDR2. V loses 5 bases at its end and J loses 2 bases; junction bases beyond the gene matches: 6. Libraries were made using the immunoSEQ multiplex PCR assay. A mixture of 60 forward primers for TCR Vbeta segments and 13 reverse primers for TCR Jbeta segments was used in the multiplex PCR. A multiplex PCR assay on genomic DNA amplified the CDR3 region of rearranged TCR beta genes. On the Illumina HiSeq System, the amplified TCR beta libraries were sequenced as 87-base-pair reads. As for the original processing: A later analysis counted approximately 74 million unique TCR beta chains across the 666 repertoires, and approximately 11 million of these chains were shared by at least two donors. A nearest-neighbor algorithm error-corrected the raw reads and collapsed the reads into unique sequences, merging closely related sequences to remove PCR and sequencing errors. To assign V, D and J gene segments, CDR3 sequences were aligned to IMGT reference sequences. Each retained sequence needed at least a six-nucleotide match to both a V gene segment and a J gene segment. A rearrangement counted as productive if the CDR3 had no stop codons and remained in frame with V and J, and every other rearrangement counted as non-productive. CDR3 was defined according to IMGT convention as the region running from the second conserved V-encoded cysteine to the conserved J-encoded phenylalanine. The earlier analysis of fewer than 750 of the donors excluded sequences that lacked an unambiguous match to a single V gene segment. An earlier analysis of several hundred of the donors called V segments functional above 56.7% productive rearrangements and segregating when the between-donor standard deviation exceeded 5%. A statistical classification framework was built for diagnosing cytomegalovirus status from the catalog of TCR beta chain sequences. In a later analysis, TCR nucleotide sequences were compared against IMGT/GENE-DB human TR gene sequences so that V and J genes could be assigned. In a later analysis, CDR3 sequences and most-parsimonious VDJ recombination scenarios were assigned using the TCRdist pipeline. A later analysis defined each TCR beta chain by its CDR3 amino acid sequence plus V-gene family, and excluded reads lacking a unique V-gene family. A later analysis removed several hundred highly shared, low-generation-probability nucleotide sequences to deal with suspected cross-contamination and a sequencing artifact. In a later analysis, a clonal expansion index was calculated for each public chain from normalized within-repertoire ranks of inferred template counts. A later analysis computed generation probabilities with a VDJ recombination model fitted to out-of-frame rearrangements, and checked the results against IGoR. A later analysis scored TCR-TCR, TCR-HLA and TCR-CMV co-occurrence with hypergeometric tests, applying a repertoire-size bias correction to TCR pairs. False discovery rates were estimated in a later analysis by permuting HLA or CMV assignments 20 times. A later analysis grouped co-occurring TCRs with DBSCAN, adding TCRdist sequence similarity when clustering within HLA-allele-positive subsets. For co-occurrence clustering, repertoires with fewer than 30,000 or more than 120,000 public chains were excluded, along with several repertoires with anomalous nucleotide sharing. TCRdb provides this immuneACCESS table in a form limited to in-frame rearrangements. Some clones are lacking; in checked studies, under half of them reflect an unresolved V gene, and why the rest are absent is not known. The DNA gave D and trimming, while V, J and clone size come from that table. For this sample the table gives about 110,000 clones, of which approximately 79% were detected only once. The ten largest account for 6% to 8% of the sample.

The chain joins TRBV5-1 to TRBJ2-3; 12 of the junction bases match TRBD2. The sample was PBMCs. The TCR originated in a young man in good health and CMV-seropositive. DNA sequence: TGCGCCAGCAGGGTACTAGCGGGGGGTTACACAGATACGCAGTATTTT. It specifies CASRVLAGGYTDTQYF.